These T cell receptor beta chains were read from a single sample in a study of blood T cell repertoires in COVID-19. Sequenced by immunoSEQ multiplex PCR; TCRdb stores in-frame clones only, minus some. The table includes 60,000 to 70,000 clones, 88% detected once. Sequenced sample: peripheral blood. The origin of the receptors is a woman aged 55-70 years with COVID-19, enrolled during active disease. Each CDR3 is given with its conserved first and last residue. D genes are given only for firm matches. The listing skips clone size in some rows; elsewhere it reads once, few, many or a size class.

j_call clone_size v_call d_call cdr3_nt cdr3_aa
TRBJ1-2 . TRBV10-3 . TGTGCCATCAGTGGAGTATCGGGATCAACTAACTATGGCTACACCTTC CAISGVSGSTNYGYTF
TRBJ2-3 . TRBV7-2 . TGTGCCAGCAGCTTTGGTCCCGGACTCCCCACAGATACGCAGTATTTT CASSFGPGLPTDTQYF
TRBJ1-3 . TRBV4-3 TRBD1 TGCGCCAGCAGCCCTGACAGGGTTAATGGAAACACCATATATTTT CASSPDRVNGNTIYF
TRBJ1-1 . TRBV25-1 . TGTGCCAGCCAATTAAATAGGAACACTGAAGCTTTCTTT CASQLNRNTEAFF
TRBJ2-1 . TRBV28 . TGTGCCAGCAGCTTGCAGAAAGCGACGATGTTCTTC CASSLQKATMFF
TRBJ2-7 . TRBV27 TRBD2 TGTGCCAGCAGTTTTGTCCTAGCGGGAGGTTACGAGCAGTACTTC CASSFVLAGGYEQYF
TRBJ1-1 . TRBV30 . TGTGCCTGGAGTGTAGGCAGGGGGAACACTGAAGCTTTCTTT CAWSVGRGNTEAFF
TRBJ1-6 . TRBV9 . TGTGCCAGCAGCGCAACAGGGAACTCCTATAATTCACCCCTCCACTTT CASSATGNSYNSPLHF
TRBJ1-5 . TRBV18 . TGTGCCAGCTCTCCCGGGTCCTACAATCAGCCCCAGCATTTT CASSPGSYNQPQHF
TRBJ2-1 . TRBV4-3 . TGCGCCAGCAGCCACGTGTCCCGGAGTAATGAGCAGTTCTTC CASSHVSRSNEQFF
TRBJ1-2 . TRBV7-9 . TGTGCCAGCAGCCAAGGGGCCTCAGAGCTGTGGGGCTACACCTTC CASSQGASELWGYTF
TRBJ2-6 . TRBV29-1 TRBD1 TGCAGCGCGGTGGACAGGGGCGTCCTGACTTTC CSAVDRGVLTF
TRBJ1-4 once TRBV7-9 . TGTGCCAGCAGCTCCAGTGGGGCGGACGAAAAACTGTTTTTT CASSSSGADEKLFF
TRBJ1-1 . TRBV6-5 . TGTGCCAGCGCCCTACAGACGAACACTGAAGCTTTCTTT CASALQTNTEAFF
TRBJ1-1 . TRBV12-3/TRBV12-4 . TGTGCCAGCAGCACAGGCGCGGGGACTGAAGCTTTCTTT CASSTGAGTEAFF
TRBJ2-7 . TRBV2 . TGTGCCAGCAGTGAATATGGGGGCTTCTACGAGCAGTACTTC CASSEYGGFYEQYF
TRBJ1-2 . TRBV28 . TGTGCCAGCAGTTTACAGGGGCTAAACTATGGCTACACCTTC CASSLQGLNYGYTF
TRBJ1-4 few TRBV19 . TGTGCCAGCAACGGGGGATCAGCAGCTAATGAAAAACTGTTTTTT CASNGGSAANEKLFF
TRBJ1-2 . TRBV19 . TGTGCCAGTAGTGAAGCGACTCCCCTTGGGGGCTACACCTTC CASSEATPLGGYTF
TRBJ2-2 . TRBV13 . TGTGCCAGCAGCGTCCGCTATTCCGGGGAGCTGTTTTTT CASSVRYSGELFF
TRBJ2-1 . TRBV10-3 TRBD1 TGTGCCATCAGTGTTAGGACAGGGGTGTACAATGAGCAGTTCTTC CAISVRTGVYNEQFF
TRBJ2-2 . TRBV19 . TGTGCCAGTAGCCGCCAACAGGGAACCGGGGAGCTGTTTTTT CASSRQQGTGELFF
TRBJ1-5 . TRBV2 . TGTGCCAGCAGTGAAGCGGGGGCAGGTCGGCCGTGGCCCCAGCATTTT CASSEAGAGRPWPQHF
TRBJ2-2 once TRBV7-9 . TGTGCCAGCAGCTCCCGGGAAAATGAGAACACCGGGGAGCTGTTTTTT CASSSRENENTGELFF
TRBJ2-7 . TRBV6-5 . TGTGCCAGCAGTCCTCAGGGACTCTACGAGCAGTACTTC CASSPQGLYEQYF
TRBJ2-7 . TRBV18 TRBD1 TGTGCCAGCTCACTAAGTGGAGGACAGGGGATCTACGAGCAGTACTTC CASSLSGGQGIYEQYF